This TCR beta chain was identified in a study of PD-1 blockade in classical Hodgkin lymphoma. Study observations and caveats: Patients who began taking nivolumab under 1 year after ASCT were left out. Relapsed/refractory patients reportedly had the lowest baseline TCR diversity, below newly diagnosed patients, who were below healthy donors.

V was cut by 4 bases and J by 6 bases, with 13 bases left in between. This CDR3 is 14 amino acids long. Per the germline V gene, CDR1 is MNHNS and CDR2 is SASEGT. Concerning this clone: Its specificity is not known.

Method: immunoSEQ multiplex PCR; TCRdb's copy keeps in-frame clones and lacks some. Of 20,000 to 25,000 clones listed, around 77% were seen once; the top ten hold roughly 16%. Exposure to brentuximab vedotin varied, and each patient had relapsed following autologous stem cell transplantation. The rearrangement uses TRBV6-1 and TRBJ1-5; D gene ambiguous. This TCR was sampled from a human donor with classical Hodgkin lymphoma. This sample comprised peripheral blood mononuclear cells (PBMCs), obtained before the second cycle of nivolumab. CDR3 amino acids: CASSGRSRAQPQHF. In DNA form, the CDR3 reads TGTGCCAGCAGTGGCAGGAGTAGAGCTCAGCCCCAGCATTTT.